This T cell receptor beta chain comes out of a study of cytomegalovirus exposure and HLA in healthy donors (dated by TCRdb to 2016 to 2017). With regard to the full study: An earlier analysis of roughly 500 of the donors reported 276 Gb of sequence data and 117 million unique TCR beta sequences obtained from around 190 million T cells. An early release covering 550 to 650 HLA-typed donors comprised 250 to 350 gigabases of sequencing data and around 80 million unique TCR sequences. The genetic ancestry cluster associated with self-reported Caucasian donors included approximately 85% of the roughly 380 genotyped donors. The study was designed to test whether signatures of past pathogen exposure could be identified by cataloging public T cell receptors. The T cell repertoires of some 670 subjects were profiled by immunosequencing and related to cytomegalovirus serostatus. In addition to the first cohort of 666 subjects, a separate validation cohort of 120 different subjects was used. High-throughput TCR immunosequencing, statistical association of individual TCRs with disease status, and machine learning were combined to predict cytomegalovirus infection status. In a later analysis, previously published TCR beta repertoires from 666 donors were re-analyzed and high-resolution HLA genotyping was added so that TCR occurrence patterns could be studied. Rather than using new phenotypic data, the later analysis identified candidate immune exposures from TCR beta sequences and from how often those sequences occurred across donors. In an earlier analysis of over 550 of the donors, high-throughput TCR beta sequencing was used to judge whether each TCR beta V gene segment behaved as functional or pseudogenic. Alongside the repertoire data, information on donor age, sex, ethnicity and CMV serostatus was compiled. A later genetic analysis took genome-wide SNP genotypes for about 55% of the roughly 700 donors and used that subset as a discovery cohort. All discovery cohort repertoires had been generated using a single sequencing platform. Both class I and class II loci were covered by HLA typing, at four-digit resolution. The number of typed donors differed by locus: about 629-630 for A, B, C, DRB1 and DQB1; 500 to 550 for DQA1; over 600 for DPA1; and 400 to 480 for DPB1. Several DR-DQ haplotypes were handled as single units for association and clustering because linkage in the cohort was strong. Among about 370 genotyped donors of the cohort, an average of around 250,000 unique TCR beta nucleotide sequences was sequenced per donor, of which about 19% were non-productive. Study-wide conclusions, independent of this receptor: The classifier was reported to diagnose cytomegalovirus status with high specificity and sensitivity in both the original and validation cohorts. Broadly in line with IMGT annotations, most TCR beta V segments showed up in productive rearrangements about 87% or about 30% of the time in an earlier analysis of 450 to 600 of the donors. Correlated functional status among segregating V segments might be attributable to linkage disequilibrium, but an unknown experimental factor could not be ruled out. The 87-base-pair reads could not distinguish some IMGT-functional V segments, including TRBV6-2 and TRBV6-3, so those segments were excluded. Because HLA typing was unavailable for some donors at each locus, only the typed subset was used in association tests. A few of the identified cytomegalovirus-associated TCR beta chains were confirmed in vitro to be specific for cytomegalovirus antigens. Assigning TCR associations to individual alleles was difficult when HLA alleles, especially DR and DQ, strongly co-occurred. Immune exposure information for the cohort was limited to CMV serostatus. Compared with equally common non-associated chains, HLA-associated TCR beta chains in a later analysis were more clonally expanded and had lower generation probabilities. Because counts were too low, about 18 rarely observed V segments, including chromosome 9 orphons, were left out of the earlier analysis of 587 of the donors. According to a later genetic analysis, donors in an Asian-associated ancestry cluster had fewer N-insertions in productive TCRs than the approximately 690-donor mean. A total of 164 TCR beta chains were listed by the study as associated with cytomegalovirus. According to a later analysis, TCR association rates differed among HLA loci, with DRB1 alleles showing the most associated TCRs and HLA-C alleles showing the fewest. The presence/absence analyses assumed that sequencing depth was roughly uniform across donors, and that assumption may not be true. A group of highly shared sequence variants was considered likely to be a technical artifact of the sequencing pipeline. Several of the top co-occurrence clusters appeared to be linked to parvovirus B19, influenza, CMV and Epstein-Barr virus, according to a later analysis. While some public TCRs were present in many individuals, most TCR sequences turned up only very rarely across donors. This cohort had only TCR beta chains sequenced, and the lack of alpha or paired-chain data limited which features could be detected. A later analysis found that most CMV-associated TCR beta chains appeared HLA-restricted, with HLA associations seemingly driven largely by CMV exposure. Specific HLA alleles were associated with more than 15,000 TCR beta sequences at a false discovery rate of 0.05 in a later analysis. A further reported finding was that TCR beta sequences accurately predicted the HLA-A and HLA-B alleles for most subjects in the first cohort. The authors suggested that the approach could potentially be generalized to other disease states and immunological phenotypes. An association between a missense DCLRE1C variant and V-gene and J-gene trimming of TCR beta chains was found in a later genetic analysis and replicated in an independent cohort.

In total, about 650 healthy bone marrow donors made up the cohort. All cohort members were sampled while nominally healthy, although unrecorded immune exposures were likely present. The donor was CMV seronegative and belonged to the group of 352 seronegative cohort members. A peripheral blood sample was provided by each donor, and peripheral blood mononuclear cells were used for TCR beta sequencing. Genomic DNA extraction from the blood cell samples was performed with the Qiagen DNeasy Blood Extraction Kit. Trimming removed 0 bases from V and 4 bases from J, leaving 11 bases between the germline ends. Per the germline V gene, SGDLS is the CDR1 and YYNGEE is the CDR2. The CDR3 measures 14 amino acids from cysteine to phenylalanine. Only CDR3 DNA remains: 42 bases, in frame from the first base. In the case of this clone: Its antigen remains undetermined. Base-call qualities are not available, and no considerably larger clone is one nucleotide away.

The library was generated by the immunoSEQ multiplex PCR assay. For the multiplex PCR, a mixture combining 60 forward primers for TCR Vbeta segments and 13 reverse primers for TCR Jbeta segments was used. The CDR3 region of rearranged TCR beta genes was amplified from genomic DNA with a multiplex PCR assay. The amplified TCR beta libraries were sequenced on the Illumina HiSeq System as 87-base-pair reads. The authors' pipeline ran thus. A later analysis tallied 80 million to 95 million unique TCR beta chains across the 666 repertoires, and approximately 12 million of those chains were shared by two or more donors. Raw reads were error-corrected and collapsed into unique sequences with a nearest-neighbor algorithm that merged closely related sequences to remove PCR and sequencing errors. Alignment of CDR3 sequences to IMGT reference sequences was used to assign V, D and J gene segments. For a sequence to be retained, a match of at least six nucleotides was required to both a V gene segment and a J gene segment. Rearrangements were called productive when the CDR3 lacked stop codons and stayed in frame with V and J; all others were non-productive. CDR3 was defined by IMGT convention, running from the second conserved V-encoded cysteine to the conserved J-encoded phenylalanine. The earlier analysis of 450 to 750 of the donors excluded any sequence lacking an unambiguous match to a single V gene segment. An earlier analysis of several hundred of the donors called V segments functional above 56.7% productive rearrangements and segregating when the between-donor standard deviation exceeded 5%. A statistical classification framework was built for diagnosing cytomegalovirus status from the catalog of TCR beta chain sequences. In a later analysis, TCR nucleotide sequences were compared against IMGT/GENE-DB human TR gene sequences so that V and J genes could be assigned. In a later analysis, CDR3 sequences and most-parsimonious VDJ recombination scenarios were assigned using the TCRdist pipeline. In a later analysis, each TCR beta chain was defined by its CDR3 amino acid sequence together with its V-gene family, and reads lacking a unique V-gene family were excluded. As a way to deal with suspected cross-contamination and a sequencing artifact, a later analysis dropped roughly 600 nucleotide sequences that were highly shared and had low generation probability. In a later analysis, a clonal expansion index for each public chain was calculated from normalized within-repertoire ranks of inferred template counts. Generation probabilities in a later analysis came from a VDJ recombination model fitted to out-of-frame rearrangements, and those results were checked against IGoR. Hypergeometric tests were used in a later analysis to score TCR-TCR, TCR-HLA and TCR-CMV co-occurrence, with a repertoire-size bias correction applied to the TCR pairs. In a later analysis, false discovery rates were estimated by permuting HLA or CMV assignments 20 times. In a later analysis, co-occurring TCRs were grouped with DBSCAN, and TCRdist sequence similarity was added when clustering was performed within HLA-allele-positive subsets. Repertoires with fewer than 30,000 or more than 120,000 public chains, plus five repertoires with anomalous nucleotide sharing, were excluded from co-occurrence clustering. The table was pulled from immuneACCESS by TCRdb, which kept in-frame rearrangements only. Such tables lose some clones; where checked, under half of the loss comes from unresolved V genes, and the rest has no known cause. The V and J calls and clone size come from that table; D and trimming were worked out from the DNA. This sample gives approximately 100,000 clones in total; around two thirds of them show up just once. The top ten constitute 3% to 5% of the sample.

In this chain, TRBV9 is recombined with TRBJ2-7; TRBD2 could be the D gene, as 7 bases match. The sample comprised PBMCs. The clonotype comes from a man under 40 in good health and CMV-seronegative. The DNA sequence is given as TGTGCCAGCAGCGTAGGGGGAGGGGGTTACGAGCAGTACTTC. Translated, it gives CASSVGGGGYEQYF.